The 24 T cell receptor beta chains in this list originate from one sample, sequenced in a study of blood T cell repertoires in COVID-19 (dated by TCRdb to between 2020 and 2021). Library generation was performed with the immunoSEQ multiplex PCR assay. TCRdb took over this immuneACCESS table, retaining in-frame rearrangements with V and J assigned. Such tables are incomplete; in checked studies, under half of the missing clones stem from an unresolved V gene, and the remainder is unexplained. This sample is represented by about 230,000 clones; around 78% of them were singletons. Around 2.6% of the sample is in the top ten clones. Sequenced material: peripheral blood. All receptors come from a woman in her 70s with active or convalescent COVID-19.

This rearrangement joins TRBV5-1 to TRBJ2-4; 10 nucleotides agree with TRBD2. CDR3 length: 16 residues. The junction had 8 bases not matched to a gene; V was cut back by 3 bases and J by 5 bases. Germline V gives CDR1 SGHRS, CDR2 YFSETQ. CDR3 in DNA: TGCGCCAGCAGCTCCGGCCTAGCGGGAGTCCAAAACATTCAGTACTTC. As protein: CASSSGLAGVQNIQYF.

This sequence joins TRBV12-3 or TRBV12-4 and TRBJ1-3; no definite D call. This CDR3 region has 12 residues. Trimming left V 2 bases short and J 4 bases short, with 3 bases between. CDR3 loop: CASSLQGNTIYF. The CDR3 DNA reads TGTGCCAGCAGTTTACAAGGAAACACCATATATTTT.

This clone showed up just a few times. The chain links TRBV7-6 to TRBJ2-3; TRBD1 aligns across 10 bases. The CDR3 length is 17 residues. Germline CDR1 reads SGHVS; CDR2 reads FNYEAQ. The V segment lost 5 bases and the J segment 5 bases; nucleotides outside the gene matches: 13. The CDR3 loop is CASSRKWDRGLEDTQYF. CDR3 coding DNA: TGTGCCAGCAGCCGCAAATGGGACAGGGGATTGGAAGATACGCAGTATTTT. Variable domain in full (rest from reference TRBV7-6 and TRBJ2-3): GAGVSQSPRYKVTKRGQDVALRCDPISGHVSLYWYRQALGQGPEFLTYFNYEAQQDKSGLPNDRFSAERPEGSISTLTIQRTEQRDSAMYRCASSRKWDRGLEDTQYFGPGTRLTVL.

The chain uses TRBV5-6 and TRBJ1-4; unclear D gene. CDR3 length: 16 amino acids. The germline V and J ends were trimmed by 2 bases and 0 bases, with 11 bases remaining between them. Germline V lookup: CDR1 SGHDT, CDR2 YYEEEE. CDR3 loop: CASSFGQTATNEKLFF. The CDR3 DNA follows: TGTGCCAGCAGCTTTGGGCAGACCGCAACTAATGAAAAACTGTTTTTT.

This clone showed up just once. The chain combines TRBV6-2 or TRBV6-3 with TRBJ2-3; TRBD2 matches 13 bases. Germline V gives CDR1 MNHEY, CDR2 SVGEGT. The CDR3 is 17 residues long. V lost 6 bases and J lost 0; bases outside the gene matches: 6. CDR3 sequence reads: CASSPGLAGFSTDTQYF. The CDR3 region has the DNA TGTGCCAGCAGCCCGGGACTAGCGGGGTTCAGCACAGATACGCAGTATTTT.

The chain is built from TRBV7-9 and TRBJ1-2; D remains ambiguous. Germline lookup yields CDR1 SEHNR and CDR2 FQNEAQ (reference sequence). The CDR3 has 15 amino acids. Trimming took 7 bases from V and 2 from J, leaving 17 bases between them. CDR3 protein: CASTSAALRNYGYTF. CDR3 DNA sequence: TGTGCCAGCACCTCCGCAGCCCTGCGGAACTATGGCTACACCTTC.

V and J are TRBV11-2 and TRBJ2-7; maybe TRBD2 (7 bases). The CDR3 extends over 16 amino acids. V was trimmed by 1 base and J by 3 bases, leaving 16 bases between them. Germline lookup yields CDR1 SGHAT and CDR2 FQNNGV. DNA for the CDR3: TGTGCCAGCAGCTTAGGGGGGGCGGGAGTAGGCTACGAGCAGTACTTC. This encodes CASSLGGAGVGYEQYF.

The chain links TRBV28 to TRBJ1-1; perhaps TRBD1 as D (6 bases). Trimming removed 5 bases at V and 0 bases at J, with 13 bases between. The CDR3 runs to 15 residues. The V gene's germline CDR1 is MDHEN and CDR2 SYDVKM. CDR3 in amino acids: CASSSPQGVNTEAFF. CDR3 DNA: TGTGCCAGCAGTAGCCCACAGGGAGTGAACACTGAAGCTTTCTTT.

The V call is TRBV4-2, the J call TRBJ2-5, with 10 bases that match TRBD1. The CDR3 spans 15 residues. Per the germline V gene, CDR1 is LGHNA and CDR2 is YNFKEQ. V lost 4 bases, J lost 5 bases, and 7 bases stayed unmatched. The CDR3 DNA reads TGTGCCAGCAGCCTAGGACAGGGGGGCCGGGAGACCCAGTACTTC. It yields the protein CASSLGQGGRETQYF.

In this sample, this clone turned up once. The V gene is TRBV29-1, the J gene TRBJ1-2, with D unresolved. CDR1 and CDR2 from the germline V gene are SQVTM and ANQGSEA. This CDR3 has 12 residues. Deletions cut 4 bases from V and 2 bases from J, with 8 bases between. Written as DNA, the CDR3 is TGCAGCGTTGGGGCAGCCAACTATGGCTACACCTTC. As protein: CSVGAANYGYTF. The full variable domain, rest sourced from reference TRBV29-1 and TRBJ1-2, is SAVISQKPSRDICQRGTSLTIQCQVDSQVTMMFWYRQQPGQSLTLIATANQGSEATYESGFVIDKFPISRPNLTFSTLTVSNMSPEDSSIYLCSVGAANYGYTFGSGTRLTVV.

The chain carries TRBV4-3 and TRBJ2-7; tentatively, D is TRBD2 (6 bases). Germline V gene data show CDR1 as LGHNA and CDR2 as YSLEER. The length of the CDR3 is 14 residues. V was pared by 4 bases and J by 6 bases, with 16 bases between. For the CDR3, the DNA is TGCGCCAGCAGCCTCCGTTCTCGGGGAGGCGAGCAGTACTTC. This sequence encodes CASSLRSRGGEQYF.

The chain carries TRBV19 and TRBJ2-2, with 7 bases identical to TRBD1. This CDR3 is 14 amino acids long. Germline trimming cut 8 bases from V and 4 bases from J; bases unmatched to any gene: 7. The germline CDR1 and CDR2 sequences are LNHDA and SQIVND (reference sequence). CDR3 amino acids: CASGEQGFTGELFF. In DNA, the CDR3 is TGTGCCAGTGGCGAACAGGGGTTCACCGGGGAGCTGTTTTTT.

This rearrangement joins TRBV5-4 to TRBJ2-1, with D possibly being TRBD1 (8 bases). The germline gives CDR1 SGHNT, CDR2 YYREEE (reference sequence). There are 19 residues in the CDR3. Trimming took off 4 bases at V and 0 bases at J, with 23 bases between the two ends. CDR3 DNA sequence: TGTGCCAGCAGCAGGACAGGGTTTGGGGGGGGAAGCTCCTACAATGAGCAGTTCTTC. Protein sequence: CASSRTGFGGGSSYNEQFF.

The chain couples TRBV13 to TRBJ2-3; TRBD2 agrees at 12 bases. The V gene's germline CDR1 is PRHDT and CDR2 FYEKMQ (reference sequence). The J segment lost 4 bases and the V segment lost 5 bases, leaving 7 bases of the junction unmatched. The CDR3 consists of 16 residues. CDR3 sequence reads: CASSPRLAGASDTQYF. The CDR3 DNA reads TGTGCCAGCAGCCCCCGACTAGCGGGAGCCTCAGATACGCAGTATTTT.

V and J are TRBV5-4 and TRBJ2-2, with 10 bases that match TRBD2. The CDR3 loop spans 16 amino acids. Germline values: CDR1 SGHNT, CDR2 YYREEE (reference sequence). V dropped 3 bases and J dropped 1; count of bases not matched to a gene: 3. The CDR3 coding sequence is TGTGCCAGCAGCTCTGGACTAGCGGTGAACACCGGGGAGCTGTTTTTT. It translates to CASSSGLAVNTGELFF. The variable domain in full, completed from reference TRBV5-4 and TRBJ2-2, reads ETGVTQSPTHLIKTRGQQVTLRCSSQSGHNTVSWYQQALGQGPQFIFQYYREEENGRGNFPPRFSGLQFPNYSSELNVNALELDDSALYLCASSSGLAVNTGELFFGEGSRLTVL.

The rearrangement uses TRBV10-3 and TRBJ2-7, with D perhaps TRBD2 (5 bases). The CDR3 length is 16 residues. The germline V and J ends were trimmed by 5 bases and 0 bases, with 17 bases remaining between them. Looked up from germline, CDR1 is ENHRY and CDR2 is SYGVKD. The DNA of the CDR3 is TGTGCCATCAGTCCAGAAGCGGAATCCCTCTCCTACGAGCAGTACTTC. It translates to CAISPEAESLSYEQYF.

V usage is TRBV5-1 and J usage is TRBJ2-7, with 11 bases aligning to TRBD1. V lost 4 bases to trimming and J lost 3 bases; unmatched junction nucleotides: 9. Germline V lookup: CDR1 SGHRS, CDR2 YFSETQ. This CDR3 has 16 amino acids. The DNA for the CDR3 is TGCGCCAGCAGCATCCTTTCCGGGACAGGGGGCTACGAGCAGTACTTC. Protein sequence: CASSILSGTGGYEQYF.

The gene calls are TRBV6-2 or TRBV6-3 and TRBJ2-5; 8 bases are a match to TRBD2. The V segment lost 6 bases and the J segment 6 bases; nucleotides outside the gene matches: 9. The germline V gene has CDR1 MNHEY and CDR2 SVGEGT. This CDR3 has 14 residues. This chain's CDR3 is CASSNGGALQTQYF. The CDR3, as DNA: TGTGCCAGCAGCAACGGGGGGGCCCTGCAGACCCAGTACTTC.

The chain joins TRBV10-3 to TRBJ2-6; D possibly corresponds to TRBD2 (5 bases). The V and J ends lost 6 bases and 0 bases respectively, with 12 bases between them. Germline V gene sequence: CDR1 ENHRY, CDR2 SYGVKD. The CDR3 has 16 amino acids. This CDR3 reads CAIRPAGNSGANVLTF. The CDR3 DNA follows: TGTGCCATCAGACCGGCGGGCAACTCTGGGGCCAACGTCCTGACTTTC.

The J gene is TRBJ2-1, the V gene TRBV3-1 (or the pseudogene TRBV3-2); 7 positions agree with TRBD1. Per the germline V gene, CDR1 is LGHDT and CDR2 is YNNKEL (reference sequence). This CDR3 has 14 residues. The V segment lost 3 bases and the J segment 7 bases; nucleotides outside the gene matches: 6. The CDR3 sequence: CASSQGTVGNEQFF. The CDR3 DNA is TGTGCCAGCAGCCAGGGGACAGTGGGGAATGAGCAGTTCTTC.

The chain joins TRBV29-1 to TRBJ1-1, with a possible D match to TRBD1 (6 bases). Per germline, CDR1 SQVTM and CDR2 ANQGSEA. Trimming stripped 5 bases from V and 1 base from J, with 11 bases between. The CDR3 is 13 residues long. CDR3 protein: CSVKRGRNTEAFF. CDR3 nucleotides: TGCAGCGTTAAAAGGGGGAGGAACACTGAAGCTTTCTTT.

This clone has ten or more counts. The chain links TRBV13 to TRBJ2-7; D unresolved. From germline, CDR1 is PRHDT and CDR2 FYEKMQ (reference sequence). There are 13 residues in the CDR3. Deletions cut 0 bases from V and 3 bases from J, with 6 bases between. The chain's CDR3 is CASSLGQNYEQYF. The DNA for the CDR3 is TGTGCCAGCAGCTTAGGGCAGAACTACGAGCAGTACTTC. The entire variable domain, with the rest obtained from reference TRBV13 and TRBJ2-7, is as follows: AAGVIQSPRHLIKEKRETATLKCYPIPRHDTVYWYQQGPGQDPQFLISFYEKMQSDKGSIPDRFSAQQFSDYHSELNMSSLELGDSALYFCASSLGQNYEQYFGPGTRLTVT.

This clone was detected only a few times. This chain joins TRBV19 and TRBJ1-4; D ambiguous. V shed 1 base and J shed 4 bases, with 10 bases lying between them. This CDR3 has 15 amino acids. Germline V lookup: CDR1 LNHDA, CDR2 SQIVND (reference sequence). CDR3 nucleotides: TGTGCCAGTAGTATAGGGGGAGCCTATAATGAAAAACTGTTTTTT. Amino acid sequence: CASSIGGAYNEKLFF. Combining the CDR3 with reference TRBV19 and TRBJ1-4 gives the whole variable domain DGGITQSPKYLFRKEGQNVTLSCEQNLNHDAMYWYRQDPGQGLRLIYYSQIVNDFQKGDIAEGYSVSREKKESFPLTVTSAQKNPTAFYLCASSIGGAYNEKLFFGSGTQLSVL.

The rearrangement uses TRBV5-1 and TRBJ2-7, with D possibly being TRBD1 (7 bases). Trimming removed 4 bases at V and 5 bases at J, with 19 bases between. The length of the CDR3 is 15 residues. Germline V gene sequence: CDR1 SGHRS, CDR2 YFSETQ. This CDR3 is CASSNGQGGVDEQYF. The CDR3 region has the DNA TGCGCCAGCAGCAATGGGCAGGGGGGAGTTGACGAGCAGTACTTC.